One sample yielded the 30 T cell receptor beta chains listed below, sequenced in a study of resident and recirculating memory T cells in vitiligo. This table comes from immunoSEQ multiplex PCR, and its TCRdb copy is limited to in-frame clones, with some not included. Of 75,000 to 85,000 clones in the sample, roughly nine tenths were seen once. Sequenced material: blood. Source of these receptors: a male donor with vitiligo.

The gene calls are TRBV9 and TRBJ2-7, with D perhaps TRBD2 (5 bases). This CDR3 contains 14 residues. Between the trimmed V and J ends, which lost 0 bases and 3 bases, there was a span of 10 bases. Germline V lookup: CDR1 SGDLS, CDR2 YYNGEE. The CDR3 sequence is CASSVAGNHYEQYF. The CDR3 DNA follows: TGTGCCAGCAGCGTAGCCGGGAACCACTACGAGCAGTACTTC.

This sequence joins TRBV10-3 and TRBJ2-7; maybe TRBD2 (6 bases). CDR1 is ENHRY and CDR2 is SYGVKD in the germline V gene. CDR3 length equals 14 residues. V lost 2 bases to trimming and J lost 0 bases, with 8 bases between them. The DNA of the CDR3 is TGTGCCATCAGTGAGGCGGGGATCTCCTACGAGCAGTACTTC. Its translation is CAISEAGISYEQYF.

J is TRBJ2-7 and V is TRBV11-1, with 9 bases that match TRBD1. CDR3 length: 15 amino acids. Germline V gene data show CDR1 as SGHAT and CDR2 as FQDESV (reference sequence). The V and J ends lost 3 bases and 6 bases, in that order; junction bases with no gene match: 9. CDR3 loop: CASSLVKTGGFEQYF. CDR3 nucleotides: TGTGCCAGCAGCTTGGTTAAGACAGGGGGATTCGAGCAGTACTTC.

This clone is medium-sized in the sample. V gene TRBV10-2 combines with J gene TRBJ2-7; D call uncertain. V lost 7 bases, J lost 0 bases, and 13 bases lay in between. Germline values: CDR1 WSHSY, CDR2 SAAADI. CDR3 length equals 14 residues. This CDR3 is CASNVGSSSYEQYF. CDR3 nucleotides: TGCGCCAGCAATGTTGGGTCTAGCTCCTACGAGCAGTACTTC.

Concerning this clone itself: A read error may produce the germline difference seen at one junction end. CDR3 protein: CASTPNQGLFYEQYF. The CDR3 coding sequence is TGTGCCAGCACACCCAACCAGGGTTTATTCTACGAGCAGTACTTC. This chain links TRBV18 with TRBJ2-7, with D maybe TRBD1 (5 bases). Germline CDR1 KGHSH, CDR2 LQKENI. The CDR3 length is 15 residues.

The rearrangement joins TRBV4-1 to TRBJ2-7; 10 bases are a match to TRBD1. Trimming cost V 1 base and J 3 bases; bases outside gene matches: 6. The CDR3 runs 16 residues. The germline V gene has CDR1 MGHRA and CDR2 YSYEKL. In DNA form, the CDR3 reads TGCGCCAGCAGCCAAGTACTCCGGGACAGGGGCTACGAGCAGTACTTC. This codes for CASSQVLRDRGYEQYF.

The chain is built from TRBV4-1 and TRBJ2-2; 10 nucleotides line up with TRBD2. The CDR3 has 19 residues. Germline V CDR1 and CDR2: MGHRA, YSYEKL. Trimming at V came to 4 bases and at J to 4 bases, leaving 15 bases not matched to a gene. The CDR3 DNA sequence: TGCGCCAGCAGCCTATGGGGGGCTAGCGGGAGATGGGGCACCGGGGAGCTGTTTTTT. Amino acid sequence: CASSLWGASGRWGTGELFF.

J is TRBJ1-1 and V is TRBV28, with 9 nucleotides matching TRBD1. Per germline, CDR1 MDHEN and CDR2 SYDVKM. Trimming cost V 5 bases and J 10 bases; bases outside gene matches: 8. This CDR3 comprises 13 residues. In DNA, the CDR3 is TGTGCCAGCAGTCTACCCGGGACAGGGACAGCTTTCTTT. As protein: CASSLPGTGTAFF.

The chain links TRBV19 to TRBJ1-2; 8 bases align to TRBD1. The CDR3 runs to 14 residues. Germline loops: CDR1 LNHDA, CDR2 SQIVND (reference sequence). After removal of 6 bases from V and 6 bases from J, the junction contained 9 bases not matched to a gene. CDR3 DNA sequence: TGTGCCAGTAGCCGGACAGGGAACGTCGATGGCTACACCTTC. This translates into CASSRTGNVDGYTF.

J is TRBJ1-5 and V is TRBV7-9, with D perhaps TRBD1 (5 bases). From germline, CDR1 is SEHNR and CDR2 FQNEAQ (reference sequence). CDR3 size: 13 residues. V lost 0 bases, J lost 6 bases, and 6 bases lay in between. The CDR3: CASSLAGGQPQHF. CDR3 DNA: TGTGCCAGCAGCTTAGCGGGGGGTCAGCCCCAGCATTTT.

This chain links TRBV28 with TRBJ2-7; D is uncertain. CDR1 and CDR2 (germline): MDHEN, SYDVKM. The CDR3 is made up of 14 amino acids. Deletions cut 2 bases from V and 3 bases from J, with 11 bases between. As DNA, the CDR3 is TGTGCCAGCAGTTTACACCAGAACCGCTACGAGCAGTACTTC. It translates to CASSLHQNRYEQYF.

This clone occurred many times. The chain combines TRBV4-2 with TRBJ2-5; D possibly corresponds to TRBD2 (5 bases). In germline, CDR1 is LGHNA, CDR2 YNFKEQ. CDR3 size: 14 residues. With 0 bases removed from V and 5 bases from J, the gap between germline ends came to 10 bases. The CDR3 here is CASSQEGSWETQYF. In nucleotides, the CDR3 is TGTGCCAGCAGCCAAGAGGGGAGTTGGGAGACCCAGTACTTC.

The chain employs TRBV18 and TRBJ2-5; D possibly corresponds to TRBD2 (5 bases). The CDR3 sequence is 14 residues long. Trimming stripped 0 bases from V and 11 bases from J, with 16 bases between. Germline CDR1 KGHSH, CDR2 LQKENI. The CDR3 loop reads CASSPPRPPGEQYF. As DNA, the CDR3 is TGTGCCAGCTCACCACCTAGGCCCCCCGGGGAGCAGTACTTC. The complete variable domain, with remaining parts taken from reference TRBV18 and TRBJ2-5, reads NAGVMQNPRHLVRRRGQEARLRCSPMKGHSHVYWYRQLPEEGLKFMVYLQKENIIDESGMPKERFSAEFPKEGPSILRIQQVVRGDSAAYFCASSPPRPPGEQYFGPGTRLLVL.

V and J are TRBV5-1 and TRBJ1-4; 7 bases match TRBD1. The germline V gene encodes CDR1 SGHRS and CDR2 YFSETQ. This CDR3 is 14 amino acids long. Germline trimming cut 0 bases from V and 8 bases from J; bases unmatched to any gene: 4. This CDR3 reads CASSLVQGGEKLFF. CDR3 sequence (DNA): TGCGCCAGCAGCTTGGTCCAGGGGGGCGAAAAACTGTTTTTT.

As DNA, the CDR3 is TGCGCCAGCAGCTTGGAAGCGACGCGCTCCTACGAGCAGTACTTC. Amino acid sequence: CASSLEATRSYEQYF. The gene calls are TRBV5-1 and TRBJ2-7; D is unclear. The germline V gene encodes CDR1 SGHRS and CDR2 YFSETQ. There are 15 residues in the CDR3. Trimming stripped 0 bases from V and 0 bases from J, with 10 bases between.

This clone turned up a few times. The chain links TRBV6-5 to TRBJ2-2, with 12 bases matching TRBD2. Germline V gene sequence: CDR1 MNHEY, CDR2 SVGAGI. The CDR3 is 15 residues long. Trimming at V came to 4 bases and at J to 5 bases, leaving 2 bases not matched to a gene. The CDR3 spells CASSSGLAGTGELFF. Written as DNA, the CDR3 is TGTGCCAGCAGTTCGGGACTAGCGGGTACCGGGGAGCTGTTTTTT.

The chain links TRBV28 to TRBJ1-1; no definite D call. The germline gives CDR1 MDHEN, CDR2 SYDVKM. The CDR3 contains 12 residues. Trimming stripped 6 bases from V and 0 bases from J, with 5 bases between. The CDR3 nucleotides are TGTGCCAGCAGAACTATGAACACTGAAGCTTTCTTT. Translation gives CASRTMNTEAFF.

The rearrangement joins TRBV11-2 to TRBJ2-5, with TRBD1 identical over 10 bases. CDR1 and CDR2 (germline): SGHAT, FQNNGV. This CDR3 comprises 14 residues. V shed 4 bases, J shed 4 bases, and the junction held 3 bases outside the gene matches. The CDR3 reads CASSYGDRGETQYF. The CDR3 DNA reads TGTGCCAGCAGCTACGGGGACAGGGGAGAGACCCAGTACTTC.

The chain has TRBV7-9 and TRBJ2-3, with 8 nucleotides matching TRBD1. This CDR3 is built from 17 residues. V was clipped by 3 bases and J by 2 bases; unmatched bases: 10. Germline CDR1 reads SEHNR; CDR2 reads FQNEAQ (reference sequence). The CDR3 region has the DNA TGTGCCAGCAGCTTCCGGCTCGGACAGGGACTCACAGATACGCAGTATTTT. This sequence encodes CASSFRLGQGLTDTQYF.

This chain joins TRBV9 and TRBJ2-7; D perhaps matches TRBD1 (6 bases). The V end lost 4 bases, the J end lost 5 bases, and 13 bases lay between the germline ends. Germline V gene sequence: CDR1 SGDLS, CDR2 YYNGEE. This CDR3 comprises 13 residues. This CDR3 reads CASSPGVVNEQYF. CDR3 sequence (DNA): TGTGCCAGCAGCCCAGGGGTCGTGAACGAGCAGTACTTC.

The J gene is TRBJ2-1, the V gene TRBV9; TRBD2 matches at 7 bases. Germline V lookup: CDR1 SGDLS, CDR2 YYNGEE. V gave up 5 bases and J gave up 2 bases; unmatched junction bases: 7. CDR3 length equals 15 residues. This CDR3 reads CASSAGLVTYNEQFF. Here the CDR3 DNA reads TGTGCCAGCAGTGCCGGACTAGTGACCTACAATGAGCAGTTCTTC.

Here the CDR3 DNA reads TGTGCCAGCAGCCCGCGACACTTAAGCTCCTACAATGAGCAGTTCTTC. This sequence encodes CASSPRHLSSYNEQFF. The J gene is TRBJ2-1, the V gene TRBV11-2, with D hard to call. The CDR3 extends over 16 amino acids. The ends were cut back, 5 bases at V and 0 bases at J, with 14 bases in the middle. In germline, CDR1 is SGHAT, CDR2 FQNNGV. The full variable domain, rest sourced from reference TRBV11-2 and TRBJ2-1, is EAGVAQSPRYKIIEKRQSVAFWCNPISGHATLYWYQQILGQGPKLLIQFQNNGVVDDSQLPKDRFSAERLKGVDSTLKIQPAKLEDSAVYLCASSPRHLSSYNEQFFGPGTRLTVL.

The CDR3 DNA reads as TGTGCCAGCTCCCCCGGGGACAGGGGGGAGACCCAGTACTTC. Protein: CASSPGDRGETQYF. The rearrangement links TRBV28 to TRBJ2-5; 11 nucleotides align to TRBD1. CDR3 length equals 14 residues. The V gene's germline CDR1 is MDHEN and CDR2 SYDVKM. The V and J ends lost 8 bases and 5 bases, in that order; junction bases with no gene match: 7.

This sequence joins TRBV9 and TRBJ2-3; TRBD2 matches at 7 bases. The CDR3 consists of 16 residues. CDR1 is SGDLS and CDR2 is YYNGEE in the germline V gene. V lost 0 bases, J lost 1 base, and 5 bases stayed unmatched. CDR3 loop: CASSVGASGRTDTQYF. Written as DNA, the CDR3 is TGTGCCAGCAGCGTAGGGGCTAGCGGTCGCACAGATACGCAGTATTTT.

CDR3 sequence: CASTLVASGYEQYF. As DNA, the CDR3 is TGTGCCAGCACCTTGGTGGCTAGCGGTTACGAGCAGTACTTC. V and J are TRBV28 and TRBJ2-7, with 7 positions matching TRBD2. CDR1 and CDR2 from the germline V gene are MDHEN and SYDVKM. The CDR3 runs 14 residues. Trimming took 7 bases from V and 4 from J; bases not matched to a gene: 10.

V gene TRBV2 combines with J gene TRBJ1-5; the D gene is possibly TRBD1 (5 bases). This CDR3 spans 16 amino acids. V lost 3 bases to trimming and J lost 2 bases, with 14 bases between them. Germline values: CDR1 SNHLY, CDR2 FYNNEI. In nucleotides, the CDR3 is TGTGCCAGCAGTGATAGACAGCAGAGTGGCAATCAGCCCCAGCATTTT. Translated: CASSDRQQSGNQPQHF.

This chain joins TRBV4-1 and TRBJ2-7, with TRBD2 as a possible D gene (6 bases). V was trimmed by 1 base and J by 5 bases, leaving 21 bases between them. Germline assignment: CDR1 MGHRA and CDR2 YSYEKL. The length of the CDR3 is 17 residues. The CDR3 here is CASSQGWLAKERDEQYF. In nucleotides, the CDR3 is TGCGCCAGCAGCCAAGGGTGGCTAGCGAAGGAGCGGGACGAGCAGTACTTC.

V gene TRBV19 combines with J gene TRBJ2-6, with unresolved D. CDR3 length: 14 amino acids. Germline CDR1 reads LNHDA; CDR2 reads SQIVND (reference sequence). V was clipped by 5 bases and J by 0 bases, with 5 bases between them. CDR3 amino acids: CASSPGSGANVLTF. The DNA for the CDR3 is TGTGCCAGTAGTCCGGGCTCTGGGGCCAACGTCCTGACTTTC.

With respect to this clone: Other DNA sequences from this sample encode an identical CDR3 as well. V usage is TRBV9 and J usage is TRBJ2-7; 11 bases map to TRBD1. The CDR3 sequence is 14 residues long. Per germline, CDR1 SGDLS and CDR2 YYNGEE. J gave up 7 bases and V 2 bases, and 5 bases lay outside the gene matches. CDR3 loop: CASSVGQGAGEQYF. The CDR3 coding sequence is TGTGCCAGCAGCGTCGGACAGGGGGCGGGAGAGCAGTACTTC.

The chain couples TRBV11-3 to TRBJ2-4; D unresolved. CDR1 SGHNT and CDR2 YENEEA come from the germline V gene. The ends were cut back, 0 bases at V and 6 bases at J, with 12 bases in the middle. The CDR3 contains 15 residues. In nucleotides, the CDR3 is TGTGCCAGCAGCTTAGAAGGAGACGAAAGAAACATTCAGTACTTC. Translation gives CASSLEGDERNIQYF.